The subject of this entry is one T cell receptor (beta chain). This specimen comes from a study of blood T cell repertoires in COVID-19. As for the study in general: Samples of COVID-19 (acute and convalescent) were obtained from the United States, Italy and Spain. The cDNA or gDNA used as material had been derived from T cells, B-cell-depleted T cells, or PBMCs.

Germline V lookup: CDR1 SQVTM, CDR2 ANQGSEA. Trimming stripped 5 bases from V and 3 bases from J, with 13 bases between. CDR3 length: 13 amino acids. Per the original data handling: Amplifying reference gene primers gave estimates of nucleated cell counts. The table came from immunoSEQ multiplex PCR; TCRdb's copy has only in-frame clones and leaves some out. V, J and clone size are taken as reported in that table, and D and trimming were inferred from the DNA itself. Found here are about 70,000 clones, about four fifths of them singletons; the top ten hold roughly 18%. This sequence was found in a man in his 70s who had recovered from COVID-19. Sequenced material: peripheral blood. The chain has TRBV29-1 and TRBJ1-2, with no clear D. The CDR3 here is CSVNGAADYGYTF. CDR3 nucleotide sequence: TGCAGCGTTAATGGTGCGGCCGACTATGGCTACACCTTC. The full variable domain, in which reference TRBV29-1 and TRBJ1-2 provide the parts outside the CDR3, is SAVISQKPSRDICQRGTSLTIQCQVDSQVTMMFWYRQQPGQSLTLIATANQGSEATYESGFVIDKFPISRPNLTFSTLTVSNMSPEDSSIYLCSVNGAADYGYTFGSGTRLTVV.